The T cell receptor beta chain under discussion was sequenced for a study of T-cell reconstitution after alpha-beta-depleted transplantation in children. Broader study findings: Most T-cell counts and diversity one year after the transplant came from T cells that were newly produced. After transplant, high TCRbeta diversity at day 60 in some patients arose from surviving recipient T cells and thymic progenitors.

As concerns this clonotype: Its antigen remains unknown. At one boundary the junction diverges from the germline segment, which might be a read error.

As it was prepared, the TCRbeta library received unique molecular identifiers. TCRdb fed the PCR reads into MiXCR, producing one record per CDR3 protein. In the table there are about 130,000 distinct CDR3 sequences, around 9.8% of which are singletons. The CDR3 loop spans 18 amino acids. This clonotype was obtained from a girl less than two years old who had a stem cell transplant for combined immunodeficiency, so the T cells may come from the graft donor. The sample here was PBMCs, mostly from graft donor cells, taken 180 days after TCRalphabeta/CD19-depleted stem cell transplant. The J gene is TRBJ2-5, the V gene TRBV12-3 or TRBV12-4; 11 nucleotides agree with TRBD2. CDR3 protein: CACSFEPKTSGIQETQYF. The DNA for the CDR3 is TGTGCCTGCAGTTTCGAGCCGAAGACTAGCGGGATACAAGAGACCCAGTACTTC.